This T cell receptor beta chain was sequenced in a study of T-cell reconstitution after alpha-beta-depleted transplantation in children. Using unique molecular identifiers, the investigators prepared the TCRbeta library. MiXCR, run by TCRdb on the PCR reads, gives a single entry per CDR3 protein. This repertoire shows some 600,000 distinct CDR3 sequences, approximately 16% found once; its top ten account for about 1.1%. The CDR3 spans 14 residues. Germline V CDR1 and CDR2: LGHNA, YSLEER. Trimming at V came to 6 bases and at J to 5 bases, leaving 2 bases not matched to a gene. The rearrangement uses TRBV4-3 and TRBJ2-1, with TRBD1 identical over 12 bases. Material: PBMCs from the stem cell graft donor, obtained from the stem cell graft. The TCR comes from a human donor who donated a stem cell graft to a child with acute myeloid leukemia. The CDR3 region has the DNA TGCGCCAGCAGTGGGACAGGGGGCCACAATGAGCAGTTCTTC. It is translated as CASSGTGGHNEQFF.